This T cell receptor beta chain comes out of a study of T cell responses to AZD1222 COVID-19 vaccine. Clones were sequenced by immunoSEQ multiplex PCR, and TCRdb holds only the in-frame ones, with some missing. The repertoire consists of 150,000 or so clones, with around 91% occurring once and the leading ten covering approximately 5.9%. V was cut by 0 bases and J by 6 bases, with 7 bases left in between. The CDR3 has 13 amino acids. Per the germline V gene, CDR1 is SGHRS and CDR2 is YFSETQ. Study-level points and caveats: Only a handful of AZD1222 recipients tested seropositive at baseline. The study sampled repertoires only after the peak T cell response.

Concerning this clone itself: Its target is unknown.

This receptor was taken from an adult who received the AZD1222 COVID-19 vaccine. Sequenced here: peripheral blood, sampled 28 days after the second AZD1222 dose. The rearrangement uses TRBV5-1 and TRBJ1-3; D unresolved. The CDR3 here is CASSLAAENTIYF. CDR3 nucleotides: TGCGCCAGCAGCTTGGCAGCAGAAAACACCATATATTTT.